The entry that follows covers one T cell receptor (beta chain) sequence. This entry is derived from a study of blood T cell repertoires in COVID-19. The overall study: Material from acute and convalescent COVID-19 was sourced from the United States, Italy and Spain. T cells, B-cell-depleted T cells, or PBMCs provided the cDNA or gDNA that served as material.

Assay: immunoSEQ multiplex PCR; the TCRdb copy retains only in-frame clones and omits some. The data contain more than 400,000 clones, approximately 83% of them singletons. J lost 6 bases, V lost 2 bases, and 3 bases had no gene match. Germline lookup yields CDR1 SGHVS and CDR2 FQNEAQ. This CDR3 spans 13 amino acids. This clonotype was obtained from a human donor in a cohort sampled during active COVID-19. The rearrangement uses TRBV7-8 and TRBJ2-7; 8 positions agree with TRBD2. The specimen sequenced was peripheral blood. In nucleotides, the CDR3 is TGTGCCAGCAGCTTAATACGGGAGGGCGAGCAGTACTTC. Translating gives CASSLIREGEQYF. Together with reference TRBV7-8 and TRBJ2-7, the CDR3 gives the full variable domain: GAGVSQSPRYKVAKRGQDVALRCDPISGHVSLFWYQQALGQGPEFLTYFQNEAQLDKSGLPSDRFFAERPEGSVSTLKIQRTQQEDSAVYLCASSLIREGEQYFGPGTRLTVT.